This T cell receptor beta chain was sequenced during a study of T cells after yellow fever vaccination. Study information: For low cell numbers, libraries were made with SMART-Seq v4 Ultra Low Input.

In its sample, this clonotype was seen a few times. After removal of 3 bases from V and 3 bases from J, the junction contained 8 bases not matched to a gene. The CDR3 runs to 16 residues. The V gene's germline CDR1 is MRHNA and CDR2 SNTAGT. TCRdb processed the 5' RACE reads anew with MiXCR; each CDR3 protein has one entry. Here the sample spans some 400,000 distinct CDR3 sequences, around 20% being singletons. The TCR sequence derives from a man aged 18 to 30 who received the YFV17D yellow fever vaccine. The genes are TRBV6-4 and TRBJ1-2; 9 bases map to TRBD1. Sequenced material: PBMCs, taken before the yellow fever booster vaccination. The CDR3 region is CASSEGQGLAYYGYTF. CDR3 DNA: TGTGCCAGCAGTGAGGGACAGGGACTGGCCTACTATGGCTACACCTTC.